This TCR beta chain was recorded in a study of blood T cell repertoires in COVID-19. The assay was immunoSEQ multiplex PCR, and TCRdb's table has in-frame clones only and misses some. The sample holds around 180,000 clones, around 87% seen once. The CDR3 sequence is 13 residues long. With 3 bases removed from V and 13 bases from J, the gap between germline ends came to 17 bases. The germline CDR1 and CDR2 sequences are MDHEN and SYDVKM. Sequenced material: peripheral blood. The chain recombines TRBV28 with TRBJ2-3, with a weak D call TRBD2 (5 bases). The TCR was taken from a man in his forties or fifties with active or convalescent COVID-19. CDR3 DNA: TGTGCCAGCAGTTTTCGGCGGGCCCAGAAAGAGTATTTT. Translating it yields CASSFRRAQKEYF.